The 5 T cell receptor beta chains in this list originate from one sample, sequenced in a study of blood T cell repertoires in COVID-19. Sequenced by immunoSEQ multiplex PCR; TCRdb stores in-frame clones only, minus some. This table holds more than 15,000 clones, 65% to 90% found once. Sequences were obtained from peripheral blood. The receptor set was obtained from a man at least 80 years old with active COVID-19.

The J gene is TRBJ1-5, the V gene TRBV4-1; weak D call: TRBD1 (6 bases). Germline-derived CDR1 and CDR2 are MGHRA and YSYEKL. The V gene lost 3 bases and the J gene lost 4 bases, with 16 bases spanning the gap. CDR3 length equals 16 residues. CDR3 protein: CASSQVPGVWNQPQHF. The CDR3 region has the DNA TGCGCCAGCAGCCAGGTGCCAGGGGTATGGAATCAGCCCCAGCATTTT.

The genes are TRBV5-1 and TRBJ2-7, with a possible D match to TRBD1 (7 bases). V gave up 4 bases and J gave up 3 bases, with 14 bases separating them. The CDR3 spans 14 residues. Germline V gene sequence: CDR1 SGHRS, CDR2 YFSETQ. The CDR3 reads CASSPGDSHYEQYF. DNA for the CDR3: TGCGCCAGCAGCCCGGGGGACAGCCACTACGAGCAGTACTTC.

The rearrangement uses TRBV18 and TRBJ1-4; possible D gene TRBD1, 6 bases. This CDR3 spans 16 amino acids. Trimming took 4 bases from V and 1 from J, leaving 13 bases between them. Germline CDR1 and CDR2: KGHSH and LQKENI. The CDR3: CASSQNQGRTNEKLFF. The CDR3 region has the DNA TGTGCCAGCTCACAAAACCAGGGGAGAACTAATGAAAAACTGTTTTTT.

The CDR3 bases are TGTGCCAGCAGAGCCGGGACAGGGGTCAATTCACCCCTCCACTTT. Amino acids: CASRAGTGVNSPLHF. The V call is TRBV27, the J call TRBJ1-6; 10 bases agree with TRBD1. CDR3 length: 15 amino acids. V shed 6 bases, J shed 7 bases, and the junction held 6 bases outside the gene matches. The germline V gene encodes CDR1 MNHEY and CDR2 SMNVEV (reference sequence).

The chain uses TRBV30 and TRBJ2-1; TRBD2 matches 9 bases. The germline V gene has CDR1 GTSNPN and CDR2 SVGIG (reference sequence). J was trimmed by 8 bases and V by 1 base; bases with no gene match: 9. CDR3 length: 15 amino acids. The CDR3 DNA reads as TGTGCCTGGAGTGGTCTAGCGGGACTATCTCATGAGCAGTTCTTC. It yields the protein CAWSGLAGLSHEQFF. Combining the CDR3 with reference TRBV30 and TRBJ2-1 gives the whole variable domain SQTIHQWPATLVQPVGSPLSLECTVEGTSNPNLYWYRQAAGRGLQLLFYSVGIGQISSEVPQNLSASRPQDRQFILSSKKLLLSDSGFYLCAWSGLAGLSHEQFFGPGTRLTVL.